The source of this T cell receptor (beta chain) is a study of T cell changes during pregnancy in multiple sclerosis. V was clipped by 2 bases and J by 2 bases, with 6 bases between them. This CDR3 spans 14 amino acids. The germline CDR1 and CDR2 sequences are SGHAT and FQDESV (reference sequence). This table comes from immunoSEQ multiplex PCR, and its TCRdb copy is limited to in-frame clones, with some not included. The data contain 100,000 or so clones, 91% of them seen just once; the ten biggest clones take up roughly 3%. The TCR originated in a female donor with multiple sclerosis, enrolled in a pregnancy study. The chain uses TRBV11-1 and TRBJ2-2, with D tentatively TRBD2 (5 bases). The material was peripheral blood, obtained in the second trimester of pregnancy. CDR3 sequence: CASSLTGNTGELFF. The CDR3 nucleotides read TGTGCCAGCAGCTTAACGGGAAACACCGGGGAGCTGTTTTTT.